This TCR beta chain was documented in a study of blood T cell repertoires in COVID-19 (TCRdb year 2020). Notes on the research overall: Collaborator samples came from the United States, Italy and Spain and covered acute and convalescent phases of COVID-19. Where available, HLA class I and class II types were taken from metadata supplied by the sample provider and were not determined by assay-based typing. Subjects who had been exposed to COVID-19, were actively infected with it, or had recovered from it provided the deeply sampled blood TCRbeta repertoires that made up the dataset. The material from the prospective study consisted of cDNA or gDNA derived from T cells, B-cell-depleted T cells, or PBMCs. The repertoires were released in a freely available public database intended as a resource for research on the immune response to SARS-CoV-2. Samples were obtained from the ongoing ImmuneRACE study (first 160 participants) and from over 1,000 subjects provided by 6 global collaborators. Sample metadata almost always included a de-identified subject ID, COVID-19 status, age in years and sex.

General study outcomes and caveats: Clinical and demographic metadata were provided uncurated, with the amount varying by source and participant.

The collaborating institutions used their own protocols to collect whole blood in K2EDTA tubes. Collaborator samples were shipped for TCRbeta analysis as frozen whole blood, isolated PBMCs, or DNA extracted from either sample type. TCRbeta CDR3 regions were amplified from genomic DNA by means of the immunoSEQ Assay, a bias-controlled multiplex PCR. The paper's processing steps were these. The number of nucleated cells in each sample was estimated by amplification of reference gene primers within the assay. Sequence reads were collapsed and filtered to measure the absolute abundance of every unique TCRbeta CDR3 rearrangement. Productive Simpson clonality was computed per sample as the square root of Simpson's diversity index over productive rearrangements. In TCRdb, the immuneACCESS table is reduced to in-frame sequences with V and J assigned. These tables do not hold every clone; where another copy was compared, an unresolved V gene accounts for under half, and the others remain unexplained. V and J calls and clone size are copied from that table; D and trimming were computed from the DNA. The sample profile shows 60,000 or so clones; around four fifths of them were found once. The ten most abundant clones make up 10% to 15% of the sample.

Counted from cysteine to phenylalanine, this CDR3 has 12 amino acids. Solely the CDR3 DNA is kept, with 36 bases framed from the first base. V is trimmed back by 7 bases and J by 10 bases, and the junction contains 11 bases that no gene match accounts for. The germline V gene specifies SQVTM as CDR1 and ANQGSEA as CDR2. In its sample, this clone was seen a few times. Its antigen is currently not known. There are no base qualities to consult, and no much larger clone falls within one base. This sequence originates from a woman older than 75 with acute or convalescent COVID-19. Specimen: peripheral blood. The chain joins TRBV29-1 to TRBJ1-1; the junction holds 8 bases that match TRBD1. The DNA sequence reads TGCAGCGCCCAAGGGACAGGCCTAGGAGCTTTCTTT. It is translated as CSAQGTGLGAFF.